A selection of T cell receptor beta chains follows, all from one sample in a study of regulatory T cells in long-lasting Graves disease. TCRdb reprocessed the multiplex PCR reads with MiXCR, giving one entry per CDR3 protein. Among 600,000 to 850,000 distinct CDR3 sequences, around 30% were seen once, and the ten largest hold 42%. Sequenced here: peripheral blood mononuclear cells (PBMCs), sampled when the disease was refractory, from a patient treated with antithyroid drugs. The receptors stem from a female donor with Graves disease. Each CDR3 is given with its conserved first and last residue. A D gene is named only where the DNA matches it firmly. Expanded clones get a size class; other rows say once, few or many, or leave the size out.

v_gene	d_gene	j_gene	abundance	CDR3nt	CDR3aa
TRBV7-3	.	TRBJ1-1	.	TGTGCCAGCAGCTTAAGTGGGCAGGGGAACACTGAAGCTTTCTTT	CASSLSGQGNTEAFF
TRBV13	TRBD1	TRBJ2-5	.	TGTGCCAGCAGCTTTAATACCAGGACAGGGGGGAAGACCCAGTACTTC	CASSFNTRTGGKTQYF
TRBV2	.	TRBJ1-5	many	TGTGCCAGCAGTGAAGGACACCTCAATCAGCCCCAGCATTTT	CASSEGHLNQPQHF
TRBV7-2	TRBD1	TRBJ2-7	few	TGTGCCAGCAGCTTAGCAGGACAGGTGAGCTACGAGCAGTACTTC	CASSLAGQVSYEQYF
TRBV6-2/TRBV6-3	.	TRBJ2-3	.	TGTGCCAGCAGTTCGTTCTCCCGGGCGCAAAGCACAGATACGCAGTATTTT	CASSSFSRAQSTDTQYF
TRBV4-2	.	TRBJ2-5	.	TGTGCCAGCAGCCAAGTCCCTAGGGGGACCCAGTACTTC	CASSQVPRGTQYF
TRBV20-1	.	TRBJ1-1	.	TGCAGTGCTAGTGGGGGTGTGCCTGAAGCTTTCTTT	CSASGGVPEAFF
TRBV5-1	.	TRBJ1-1	.	TGCGCCAGCAGCCCCCTGGTGAGGGCTAACACTGAAGCTTTCTTT	CASSPLVRANTEAFF
TRBV11-2	.	TRBJ1-4	few	TGTGCCAGCAGCTTAGGCTGGGATAGGGGAAAACTGTTTTTT	CASSLGWDRGKLFF
TRBV30	.	TRBJ1-5	.	TGTGCCTGGAGTGTACGACAGGAACAGCCCCAGCATTTT	CAWSVRQEQPQHF
TRBV12-3/TRBV12-4	.	TRBJ1-5	.	TGTGCCAGCAGCAGGACAGCCCATAGCAATCAGCCCCAGCATTTT	CASSRTAHSNQPQHF
TRBV5-1	TRBD1	TRBJ1-1	many	TGTGCCAGCAGTGGGACAGGGCCGAACACTGAAGCTTTCTTT	CASSGTGPNTEAFF
TRBV5-1	.	TRBJ2-5	.	TGCGCCAGCAGCACACAGGGATTCCAAGAGACCCAGTACTTC	CASSTQGFQETQYF
TRBV11-2	.	TRBJ1-5	once	TGTGCCAGCAGCTGGGAGGCGGGACAGCCCCAGCATTTT	CASSWEAGQPQHF
TRBV7-2	TRBD1	TRBJ1-4	.	TGTGCCAGCAGCTTCGACAGGGGGCGAAATGAAAAACTGTTTTTT	CASSFDRGRNEKLFF
TRBV30	.	TRBJ2-7	.	TGTGCCTGGACAGGGGAATCCTACGAGCAGTACTTC	CAWTGESYEQYF
TRBV29-1	.	TRBJ1-2	.	TGCAGCGTTGAAGAGAGTGGAGGGCTCATGGGCTACACCTTC	CSVEESGGLMGYTF
TRBV7-2	TRBD1	TRBJ1-1	.	TGTGCCAGCAGCCCTCAACCGGGACAGATGAACACTGAAGCTTTCTTT	CASSPQPGQMNTEAFF
TRBV6-1	.	TRBJ1-2	.	TGTGCCAGCAGTGAAGCGAAGCCCACCCAATATGGCTACACCTTC	CASSEAKPTQYGYTF
TRBV6-4	TRBD2	TRBJ2-7	.	TGTGCCAGCAGTTATCTCAGCGGGAGCCCCGAGCAGTACTTC	CASSYLSGSPEQYF
TRBV6-1	.	TRBJ1-1	.	TGTGCCAGCAGTGAAGCGGGACGGGGTAACACTGAAGCTTTCTTT	CASSEAGRGNTEAFF
TRBV18	.	TRBJ1-5	.	TGTGCCAGCTCAGAGTACAATCAGCCCCAGCATTTT	CASSEYNQPQHF
TRBV7-9	.	TRBJ1-2	few	TGTGCCAGCAGTTCCCTCGACCGGCCATGGGGTGGCTACACCTTC	CASSSLDRPWGGYTF
TRBV14	.	TRBJ1-2	.	TGTGCCAGCAGCCAAGACCTAGACTATGGCTACACCTTC	CASSQDLDYGYTF
TRBV7-9	.	TRBJ1-3	.	TGTGCCAGCAGCTTATTAAACACCATATATTTT	CASSLLNTIYF
TRBV7-9	.	TRBJ1-1	.	TGTGCCAGCAGCTTAGTAGTTTCCGCGCGGGGCACTGAAGCTTTCTTT	CASSLVVSARGTEAFF
TRBV2	.	TRBJ2-1	.	TGTGCCAGCAGTGAAGGGAGGAATGAGCAGTTCTTC	CASSEGRNEQFF
TRBV29-1	TRBD1	TRBJ1-1	few	TGCAGCGGTTCCAGTGCGACAGGGAGCACCACTGAAGCTTTCTTT	CSGSSATGSTTEAFF
TRBV5-5	TRBD1	TRBJ1-1	.	TGTGCCAGCAGCAAGGACAGGCTCCTGAACACTGAAGCTTTCTTT	CASSKDRLLNTEAFF
TRBV20-1	.	TRBJ2-5	few	TGCAGTGCTAGAGATCTTGGAGGGGGACAGACCCAGTACTTC	CSARDLGGGQTQYF
TRBV15	TRBD1	TRBJ1-2	few	TGTGCCACCAGCGCCGGGACAGGGCTTAACTATGGCTACACCTTC	CATSAGTGLNYGYTF
TRBV28	.	TRBJ1-5	.	TGTGCCAGCACCTTGGGGGGGTCGGACAATCAGCCCCAGCATTTT	CASTLGGSDNQPQHF
TRBV29-1	TRBD1	TRBJ2-5	.	TGCAGCGGAGGGGACAGGGGGCGCGGGGAGACCCAGTACTTC	CSGGDRGRGETQYF
TRBV30	.	TRBJ1-2	few	TGTGCCTGGAGTGGACAGAACGATTTTAGTGACGGCTACACCTTC	CAWSGQNDFSDGYTF
TRBV20-1	TRBD2	TRBJ2-1	.	TGCAGTGCTAGGGAACTAGCGGGAGGGCCAAATGAGCAGTTCTTC	CSARELAGGPNEQFF
TRBV28	.	TRBJ1-1	many	TGTGCCAGCAGTTTACAGATCGACGTCTCAACTGAAGCTTTCTTT	CASSLQIDVSTEAFF
TRBV12-3/TRBV12-4	TRBD2	TRBJ2-7	.	TGTGCCACCCGCAGACTAGCGGGGGCCTACGAGCAGTACTTC	CATRRLAGAYEQYF
TRBV10-1	.	TRBJ2-7	.	TGCGCCAGAGTGCGGGGACCCCATCGTGAGTACTTC	CARVRGPHREYF
TRBV28	.	TRBJ2-3	few	TGTGCCAGCAGTCCAACCCCGGACGCCTCGTCAGCAGATACGCAGTATTTT	CASSPTPDASSADTQYF
TRBV29-1	TRBD2	TRBJ2-4	.	TGCAGCGTGGCCAGGGAGGGAAGAAACATTCAGTACTTC	CSVAREGRNIQYF
TRBV5-1	.	TRBJ2-7	.	TGCGCCAGCAGCCCGCGTGGGATGAACGAGCAGTACTTC	CASSPRGMNEQYF
TRBV5-1	TRBD1	TRBJ2-1	few	TGCGCCAGCAGCCGGGACAGGGGTTCCGATGAGCAGTTCTTC	CASSRDRGSDEQFF
TRBV29-1	TRBD2	TRBJ2-5	.	TGCAGCGTTGATGAGATTAGCGGGAGGGCCGGAGAGACCCAGTACTTC	CSVDEISGRAGETQYF
TRBV30	.	TRBJ1-2	few	TGTGCCTGGAGGACTTCCCACAGTTCTAACTATGGCTACACCTTC	CAWRTSHSSNYGYTF
TRBV9	.	TRBJ2-2	few	TGTGCCAGCAGCGTAGATCCCGGGGGATACACCGGGGAGCTGTTTTTT	CASSVDPGGYTGELFF